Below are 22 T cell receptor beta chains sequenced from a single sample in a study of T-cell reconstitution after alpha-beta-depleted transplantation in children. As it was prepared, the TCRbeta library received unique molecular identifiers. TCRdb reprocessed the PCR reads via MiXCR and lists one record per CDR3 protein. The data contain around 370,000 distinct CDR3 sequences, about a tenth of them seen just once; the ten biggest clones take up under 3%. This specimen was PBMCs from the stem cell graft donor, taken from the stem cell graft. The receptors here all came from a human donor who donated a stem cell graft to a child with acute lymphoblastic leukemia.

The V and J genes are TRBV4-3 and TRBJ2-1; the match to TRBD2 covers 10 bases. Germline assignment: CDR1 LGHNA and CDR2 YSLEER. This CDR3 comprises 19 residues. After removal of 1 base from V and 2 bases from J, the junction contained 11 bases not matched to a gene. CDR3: CASSQVIQREGPAYNEQFF. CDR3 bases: TGCGCCAGCAGCCAAGTTATCCAGCGGGAGGGCCCTGCCTACAATGAGCAGTTCTTC.

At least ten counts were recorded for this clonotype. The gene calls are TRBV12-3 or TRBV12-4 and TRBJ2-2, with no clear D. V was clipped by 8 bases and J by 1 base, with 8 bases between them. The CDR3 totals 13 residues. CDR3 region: CASVPGNTGELFF. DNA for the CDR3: TGTGCCAGCGTTCCGGGGAACACCGGGGAGCTGTTTTTT.

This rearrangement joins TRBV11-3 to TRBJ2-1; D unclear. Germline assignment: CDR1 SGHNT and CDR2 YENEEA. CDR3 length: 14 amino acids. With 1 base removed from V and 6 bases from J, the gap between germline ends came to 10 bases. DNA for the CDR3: TGTGCCAGCAGCTTAGTTGAGGTTAGCAATGAGCAGTTCTTC. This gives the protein CASSLVEVSNEQFF.

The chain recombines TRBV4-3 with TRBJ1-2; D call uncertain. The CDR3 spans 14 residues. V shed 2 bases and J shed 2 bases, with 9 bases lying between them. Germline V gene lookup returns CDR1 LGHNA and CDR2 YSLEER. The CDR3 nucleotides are TGCGCCAGCAGCCAACTCTCGGGGAACTATGGCTACACCTTC. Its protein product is CASSQLSGNYGYTF.

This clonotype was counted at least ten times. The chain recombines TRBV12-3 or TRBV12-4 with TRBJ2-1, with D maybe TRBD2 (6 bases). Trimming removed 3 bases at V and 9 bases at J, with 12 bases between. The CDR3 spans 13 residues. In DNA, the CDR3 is TGTGCCAGCAGTTTCAGGGAGGATAGTGAGCAGTTCTTC. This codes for CASSFREDSEQFF.

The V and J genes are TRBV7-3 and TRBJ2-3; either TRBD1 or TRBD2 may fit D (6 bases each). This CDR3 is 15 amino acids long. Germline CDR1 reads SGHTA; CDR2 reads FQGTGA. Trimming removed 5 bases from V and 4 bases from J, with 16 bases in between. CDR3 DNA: TGTGCCAGCAGCCCGTGGTCGGGGGCGGCAGATACGCAGTATTTT. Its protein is CASSPWSGAADTQYF.

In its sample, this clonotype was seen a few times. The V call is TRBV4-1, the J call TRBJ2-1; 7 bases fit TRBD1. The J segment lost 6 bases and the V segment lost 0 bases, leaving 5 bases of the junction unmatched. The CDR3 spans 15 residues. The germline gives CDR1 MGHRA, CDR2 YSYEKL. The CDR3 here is CASSQDLAGGNEQFF. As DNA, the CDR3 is TGCGCCAGCAGCCAAGATCTGGCAGGGGGCAATGAGCAGTTCTTC.

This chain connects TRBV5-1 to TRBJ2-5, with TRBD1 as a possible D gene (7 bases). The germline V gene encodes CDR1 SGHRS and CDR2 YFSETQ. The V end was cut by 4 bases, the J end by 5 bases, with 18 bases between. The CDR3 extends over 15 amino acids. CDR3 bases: TGCGCCAGCAGCCCGGTGACAGGGACTTTGGAGACCCAGTACTTC. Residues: CASSPVTGTLETQYF.

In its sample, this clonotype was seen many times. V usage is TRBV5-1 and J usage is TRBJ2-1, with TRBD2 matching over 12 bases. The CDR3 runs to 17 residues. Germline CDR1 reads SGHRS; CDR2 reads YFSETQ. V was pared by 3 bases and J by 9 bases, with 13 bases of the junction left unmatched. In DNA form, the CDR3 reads TGCGCCAGCAGCTCCAAATCTAGCGGGAGGGCCGGCGGTGAGCAGTTCTTC. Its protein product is CASSSKSSGRAGGEQFF. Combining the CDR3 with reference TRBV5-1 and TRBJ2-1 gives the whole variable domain KAGVTQTPRYLIKTRGQQVTLSCSPISGHRSVSWYQQTPGQGLQFLFEYFSETQRNKGNFPGRFSGRQFSNSRSEMNVSTLELGDSALYLCASSSKSSGRAGGEQFFGPGTRLTVL.

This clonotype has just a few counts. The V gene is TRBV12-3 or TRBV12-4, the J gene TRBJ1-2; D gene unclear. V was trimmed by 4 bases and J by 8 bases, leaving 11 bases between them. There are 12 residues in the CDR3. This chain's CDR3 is CASSSGVEGYTF. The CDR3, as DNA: TGTGCCAGCAGTTCGGGTGTGGAGGGCTACACCTTC.

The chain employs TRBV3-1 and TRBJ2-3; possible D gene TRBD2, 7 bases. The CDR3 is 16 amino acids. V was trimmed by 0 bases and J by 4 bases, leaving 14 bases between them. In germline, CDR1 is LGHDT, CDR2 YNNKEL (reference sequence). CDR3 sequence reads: CASSQEGGEEADTQYF. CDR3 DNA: TGTGCCAGCAGCCAAGAAGGGGGGGAGGAGGCAGATACGCAGTATTTT.

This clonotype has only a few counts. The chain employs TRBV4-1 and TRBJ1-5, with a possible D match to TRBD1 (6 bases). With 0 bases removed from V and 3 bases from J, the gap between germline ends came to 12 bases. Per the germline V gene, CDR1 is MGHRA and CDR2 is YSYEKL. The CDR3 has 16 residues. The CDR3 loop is CASSQEAGQSNQPQHF. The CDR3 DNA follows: TGCGCCAGCAGCCAAGAGGCCGGACAGTCCAATCAGCCCCAGCATTTT.

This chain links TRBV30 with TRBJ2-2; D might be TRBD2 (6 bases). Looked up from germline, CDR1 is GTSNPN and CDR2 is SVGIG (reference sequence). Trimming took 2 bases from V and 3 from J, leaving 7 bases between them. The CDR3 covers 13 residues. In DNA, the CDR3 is TGTGCCTGGAGTACGGGAGACACCGGGGAGCTGTTTTTT. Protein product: CAWSTGDTGELFF. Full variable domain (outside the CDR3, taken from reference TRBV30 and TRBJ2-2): SQTIHQWPATLVQPVGSPLSLECTVEGTSNPNLYWYRQAAGRGLQLLFYSVGIGQISSEVPQNLSASRPQDRQFILSSKKLLLSDSGFYLCAWSTGDTGELFFGEGSRLTVL.

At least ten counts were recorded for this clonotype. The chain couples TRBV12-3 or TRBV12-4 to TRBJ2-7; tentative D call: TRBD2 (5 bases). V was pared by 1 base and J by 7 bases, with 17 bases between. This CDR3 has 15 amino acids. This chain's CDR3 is CASSLEPERAEEQYF. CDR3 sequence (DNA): TGTGCCAGCAGTTTAGAGCCGGAGAGGGCGGAAGAGCAGTACTTC.

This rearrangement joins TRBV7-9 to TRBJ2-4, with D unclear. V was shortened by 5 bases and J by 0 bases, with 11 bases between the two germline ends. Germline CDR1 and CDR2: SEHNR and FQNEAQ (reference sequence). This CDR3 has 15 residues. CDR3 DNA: TGTGCCAGCAGCACCTCCCAGGAAGCCAAAAACATTCAGTACTTC. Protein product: CASSTSQEAKNIQYF.

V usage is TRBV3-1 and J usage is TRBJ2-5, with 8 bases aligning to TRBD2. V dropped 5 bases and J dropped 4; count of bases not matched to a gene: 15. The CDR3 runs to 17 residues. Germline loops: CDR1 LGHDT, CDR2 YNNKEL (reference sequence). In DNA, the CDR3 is TGTGCCAGCAGCGGCCAGGAGACAGCGGGAGATCTAGAGACCCAGTACTTC. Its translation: CASSGQETAGDLETQYF.

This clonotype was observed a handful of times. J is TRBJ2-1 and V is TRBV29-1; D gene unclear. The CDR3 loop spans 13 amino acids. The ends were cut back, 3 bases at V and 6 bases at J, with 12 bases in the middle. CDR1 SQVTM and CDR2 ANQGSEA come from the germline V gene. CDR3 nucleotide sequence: TGCAGCGTTGATATGGTCCCAGGCAATGAGCAGTTCTTC. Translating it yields CSVDMVPGNEQFF.

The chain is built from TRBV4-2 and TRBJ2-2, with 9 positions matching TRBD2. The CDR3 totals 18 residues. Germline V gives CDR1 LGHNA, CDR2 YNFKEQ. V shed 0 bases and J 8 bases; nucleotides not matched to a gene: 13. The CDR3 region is CASSQDRASGAGKGELFF. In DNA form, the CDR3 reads TGTGCCAGCAGCCAAGATCGGGCTAGCGGGGCTGGAAAGGGGGAGCTGTTTTTT.

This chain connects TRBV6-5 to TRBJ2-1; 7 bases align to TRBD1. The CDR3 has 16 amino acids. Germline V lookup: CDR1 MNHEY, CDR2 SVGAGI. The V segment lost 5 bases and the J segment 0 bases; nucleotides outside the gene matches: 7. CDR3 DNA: TGTGCCAGCAGTACCCGACAGGGAAGCTCCTACAATGAGCAGTTCTTC. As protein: CASSTRQGSSYNEQFF.

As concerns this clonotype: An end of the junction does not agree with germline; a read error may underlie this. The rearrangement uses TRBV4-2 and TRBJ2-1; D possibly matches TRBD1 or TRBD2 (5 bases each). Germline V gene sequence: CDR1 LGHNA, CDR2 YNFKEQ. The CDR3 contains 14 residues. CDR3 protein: CASSPGPSCNEQFF. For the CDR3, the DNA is TGTGCCAGCAGCCCGGGGCCCTCCTGCAATGAGCAGTTCTTC.

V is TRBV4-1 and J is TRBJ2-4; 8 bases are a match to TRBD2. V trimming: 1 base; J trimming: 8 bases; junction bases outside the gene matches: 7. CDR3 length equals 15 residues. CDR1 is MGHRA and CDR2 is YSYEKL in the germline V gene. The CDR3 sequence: CASSQAGGPGDIQYF. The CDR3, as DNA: TGCGCCAGCAGCCAAGCGGGAGGGCCTGGGGACATTCAGTACTTC.

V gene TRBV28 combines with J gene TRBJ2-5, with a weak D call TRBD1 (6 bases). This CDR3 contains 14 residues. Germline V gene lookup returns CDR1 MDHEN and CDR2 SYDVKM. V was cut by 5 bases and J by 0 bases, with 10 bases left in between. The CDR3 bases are TGTGCCAGCAGTGGGACACGGTACCAAGAGACCCAGTACTTC. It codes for CASSGTRYQETQYF.